The 23 T cell receptor beta chains below all came from one sample that was sequenced in a study of monozygotic twins with cystic fibrosis. Sequencing used immunoSEQ multiplex PCR; TCRdb keeps in-frame clones, though not all of them. The profile covers roughly 35,000 clones, with 84% appearing a single time and around 1.7% taken by the ten largest. The sequenced sample was blood. These receptors were taken from a girl aged 2 to 10 with cystic fibrosis.

For the CDR3, the DNA is TGTGCCATCTGGTTGCGCCATTCGAACACCGGGGAGCTGTTTTTT. It codes for CAIWLRHSNTGELFF. The gene calls are TRBV10-3 and TRBJ2-2; D uncertain. CDR1 is ENHRY, CDR2 SYGVKD, per germline. The germline V and J ends were trimmed by 8 bases and 0 bases, with 13 bases remaining between them. The CDR3 loop spans 15 amino acids.

This clone appeared once. This rearrangement joins TRBV5-6 to TRBJ1-3; D remains unclear. The CDR3 covers 16 residues. V was cut by 0 bases and J by 3 bases, with 13 bases left in between. From germline, CDR1 is SGHDT and CDR2 YYEEEE. This CDR3 is CASSLVLGKGGNTIYF. CDR3 in DNA: TGTGCCAGCAGCTTGGTGTTAGGGAAAGGTGGAAACACCATATATTTT.

Only one count was recorded for this clone. The chain recombines TRBV6-5 with TRBJ2-7; D is possibly TRBD2 (6 bases). CDR3 length: 14 residues. The germline V and J ends were trimmed by 8 bases and 0 bases, with 14 bases remaining between them. Germline CDR1 reads MNHEY; CDR2 reads SVGAGI. Here the CDR3 DNA reads TGTGCCAGCGGGAGGCTAGCGAGCTCCTACGAGCAGTACTTC. Its translation: CASGRLASSYEQYF.

This clone has more than one count but fewer than ten. This sequence joins TRBV7-7 and TRBJ1-5, with D possibly matching TRBD1 (5 bases). The CDR3 has 16 amino acids. Looked up from germline, CDR1 is SSHAT and CDR2 is FNYEAQ (reference sequence). Trimming stripped 5 bases from V and 0 bases from J, with 14 bases between. The CDR3 reads CASSVGALYSNQPQHF. CDR3 coding DNA: TGTGCCAGCAGCGTAGGGGCCCTTTATAGCAATCAGCCCCAGCATTTT.

The sample holds one count of this clone. J is TRBJ1-2 and V is TRBV29-1, with a tentative D call TRBD1 (5 bases). This CDR3 has 13 amino acids. V shed 3 bases and J shed 2 bases, with 10 bases lying between them. Germline CDR1 and CDR2: SQVTM and ANQGSEA. The chain's CDR3 is CSVDRATNYGYTF. The CDR3 nucleotides are TGCAGCGTTGACAGGGCAACAAACTATGGCTACACCTTC.

The chain couples TRBV5-1 to TRBJ2-7; 9 nucleotides line up with TRBD2. The junction had 14 bases not matched to a gene; V was cut back by 5 bases and J by 2 bases. This CDR3 contains 17 residues. Germline V CDR1 and CDR2: SGHRS, YFSETQ. The CDR3, as DNA: TGCGCCAGCAGAAGGTCTAGCGGGGTTGGGGTCCCCTACGAGCAGTACTTC. This translates into CASRRSSGVGVPYEQYF.

V usage is TRBV5-5 and J usage is TRBJ2-7, with no clear D. Germline-derived CDR1 and CDR2 are SGHKS and YYEKEE (reference sequence). V was shortened by 4 bases and J by 6 bases, with 14 bases between the two germline ends. The CDR3 has 13 residues. The CDR3 here is CASSPVLTIEQYF. The CDR3 region has the DNA TGTGCCAGCAGCCCAGTGCTTACTATCGAGCAGTACTTC.

This chain uses TRBV6-1 with TRBJ1-3, with D possibly being TRBD1 (5 bases). Germline loops: CDR1 MNHNS, CDR2 SASEGT. The V gene lost 3 bases and the J gene lost 4 bases, with 7 bases spanning the gap. The CDR3 runs to 13 residues. In DNA form, the CDR3 reads TGTGCCAGCAGTGAGGAGGGGGGAAACACCATATATTTT. Its translation: CASSEEGGNTIYF.

The rearrangement links TRBV7-9 to TRBJ1-5; D is possibly TRBD1 (6 bases). Germline CDR1 SEHNR, CDR2 FQNEAQ (reference sequence). The CDR3 contains 16 residues. V was cut by 2 bases and J by 5 bases, with 16 bases left in between. The CDR3 sequence is CASSLTGTPNHQPQHF. CDR3 sequence (DNA): TGTGCCAGCAGCTTAACCGGGACACCTAACCATCAGCCCCAGCATTTT.

V and J are TRBV6-4 and TRBJ1-5; no definite D call. Trimming shortened V by 7 bases and J by 2 bases, and 12 bases separated the two germline ends. The CDR3 has 14 amino acids. Germline V gene lookup returns CDR1 MRHNA and CDR2 SNTAGT. CDR3 in amino acids: CASTGVVGNQPQHF. CDR3 nucleotides: TGTGCCAGCACCGGGGTAGTTGGCAATCAGCCCCAGCATTTT.

This clone was picked up one time. The gene calls are TRBV2 and TRBJ1-5; TRBD1 might be the D (6 bases). V was pared by 8 bases and J by 2 bases, with 16 bases between. CDR1 and CDR2 (germline): SNHLY, FYNNEI. CDR3 length: 15 amino acids. The DNA of the CDR3 is TGTGCCAGCGGAGGGAGACAGGCCGGCAATCAGCCCCAGCATTTT. Residues: CASGGRQAGNQPQHF.

The chain employs TRBV4-1 and TRBJ1-2; the match to TRBD1 covers 9 bases. Germline CDR1 reads MGHRA; CDR2 reads YSYEKL. The CDR3 runs to 14 residues. V was clipped by 3 bases and J by 7 bases; unmatched bases: 6. CDR3 protein: CASSHPGQGSGYTF. The CDR3 nucleotides are TGCGCCAGCAGCCACCCGGGACAGGGATCTGGCTACACCTTC.

The chain combines TRBV27 with TRBJ1-4; D uncertain. Germline-derived CDR1 and CDR2 are MNHEY and SMNVEV (reference sequence). Trimming removed 5 bases at V and 8 bases at J, with 12 bases between. This CDR3 region has 13 residues. CDR3 residues: CASSLSQREKLFF. The CDR3 bases are TGTGCCAGCAGTCTTTCCCAGAGGGAAAAACTGTTTTTT.

The chain uses TRBV2 and TRBJ1-5; unclear D gene. V lost 4 bases, J lost 0 bases, and 7 bases lay in between. The CDR3 sequence is 14 residues long. The germline V gene encodes CDR1 SNHLY and CDR2 FYNNEI. The CDR3 protein is CASSGYNSNQPQHF. The CDR3 DNA reads TGTGCCAGCAGTGGCTACAATAGCAATCAGCCCCAGCATTTT.

V gene TRBV7-3 combines with J gene TRBJ2-7; 12 bases match TRBD1. Looked up from germline, CDR1 is SGHTA and CDR2 is FQGTGA. With V trimmed by 2 bases and J by 6 bases, 2 bases remained unmatched. This CDR3 region has 14 residues. The CDR3 is CASSLGDRGREQYF. Here the CDR3 DNA reads TGTGCCAGCAGCTTAGGGGACAGGGGGCGCGAGCAGTACTTC. Full variable domain (outside the CDR3, taken from reference TRBV7-3 and TRBJ2-7): GAGVSQTPSNKVTEKGKYVELRCDPISGHTALYWYRQSLGQGPEFLIYFQGTGAADDSGLPNDRFFAVRPEGSVSTLKIQRTERGDSAVYLCASSLGDRGREQYFGPGTRLTVT.

The chain links TRBV29-1 to TRBJ2-7; D gene ambiguous. The V end lost 6 bases, the J end lost 4 bases, and 16 bases lay between the germline ends. CDR3 length: 13 residues. The germline V gene encodes CDR1 SQVTM and CDR2 ANQGSEA. CDR3 coding DNA: TGCAGCGTCCCGACCGGCGTTGGGTACGAGCAGTACTTC. Its protein product is CSVPTGVGYEQYF.

The table lists this clone with a count of one. V gene TRBV5-1 combines with J gene TRBJ2-4, with TRBD2 matching 9 bases. The CDR3 is made up of 16 amino acids. Unmatched junction bases numbered 8, after V lost 0 bases and J lost 7 bases. The germline gives CDR1 SGHRS, CDR2 YFSETQ. CDR3 sequence reads: CASSLELAGPGNIQYF. CDR3 sequence (DNA): TGCGCCAGCAGCTTGGAGCTAGCGGGGCCAGGGAACATTCAGTACTTC.

This clone was counted once. This chain joins TRBV4-1 and TRBJ2-2, with 8 positions matching TRBD1. This CDR3 is built from 18 residues. Trimming took 1 base from V and 1 from J; bases not matched to a gene: 8. Germline V gene lookup returns CDR1 MGHRA and CDR2 YSYEKL. The CDR3 DNA is TGCGCCAGCAGCCAAGCATTAGACAGGGGAGAGAACACCGGGGAGCTGTTTTTT. It translates to CASSQALDRGENTGELFF.

The V call is TRBV5-1, the J call TRBJ1-1; no definite D call. Trimming pared 9 bases from V and 3 bases from J, leaving 15 bases between. The CDR3 has 13 residues. Germline CDR1 SGHRS, CDR2 YFSETQ. The CDR3 sequence: CATRGGFDTEAFF. The CDR3 DNA follows: TGCGCCACACGAGGAGGGTTTGACACTGAAGCTTTCTTT. Using reference TRBV5-1 and TRBJ1-1 for the parts outside the CDR3, the full variable domain is KAGVTQTPRYLIKTRGQQVTLSCSPISGHRSVSWYQQTPGQGLQFLFEYFSETQRNKGNFPGRFSGRQFSNSRSEMNVSTLELGDSALYLCATRGGFDTEAFFGQGTRLTVV.

The gene calls are TRBV7-2 and TRBJ2-7, with 7 nucleotides matching TRBD1. This CDR3 comprises 17 residues. Germline CDR1 reads SGHTA; CDR2 reads FQGNSA. Trimming took 5 bases from V and 3 from J; bases not matched to a gene: 16. In DNA, the CDR3 is TGTGCCAGCAGCCCTTTTCTTAGGACAGGTGGAGACTACGAGCAGTACTTC. This codes for CASSPFLRTGGDYEQYF.

The rearrangement uses TRBV30 and TRBJ1-1, with D unresolved. V lost 5 bases to trimming and J lost 8 bases, with 3 bases between them. This CDR3 is built from 8 residues. CDR1 GTSNPN and CDR2 SVGIG come from the germline V gene (reference sequence). CDR3 loop: CAWDEAFF. CDR3 nucleotides: TGTGCCTGGGACGAAGCTTTCTTT.

V gene TRBV10-3 combines with J gene TRBJ2-6, with 9 positions matching TRBD1. V lost 4 bases and J lost 0; bases outside the gene matches: 4. This CDR3 comprises 17 residues. Per the germline V gene, CDR1 is ENHRY and CDR2 is SYGVKD. The CDR3 spells CAISGDRADSGANVLTF. Here the CDR3 DNA reads TGTGCCATCAGTGGGGACAGGGCGGACTCTGGGGCCAACGTCCTGACTTTC.

This CDR3 is CASRDSFQETQYF. The CDR3 DNA reads as TGTGCCAGCAGGGACAGCTTCCAAGAGACCCAGTACTTC. The chain links TRBV5-8 to TRBJ2-5; D is possibly TRBD1 (6 bases). Per the germline V gene, CDR1 is SGHTS and CDR2 is YDEGEE. V gave up 5 bases and J gave up 1 base, with 9 bases separating them. The CDR3 sequence is 13 residues long.